These 2 T cell receptor beta chains originate from one sample sequenced in a study of shared clonotypes between healthy human individuals. Some clones are missing from TCRdb's copy, which holds only in-frame ones; the method was immunoSEQ multiplex PCR. The sample lists under 600,000 clones, about 75% occurring once. The sequencing input was PBMCs. The receptors were gathered from a woman aged 40 to 50 in good health. Some clones in this sample may be carry-over from other donors' samples.

Of note for this clone: A read error may produce the germline difference seen at one junction end. The chain uses TRBV5-1 and TRBJ2-2; no firm D call. The CDR3 consists of 13 residues. Germline lookup yields CDR1 SGHRS and CDR2 YFSETQ. This chain's CDR3 is CASSQGPTEELFF. CDR3 DNA sequence: TGCGCCAGCAGCCAAGGTCCCACCGAGGAGCTGTTTTTT.

The rearrangement joins TRBV5-4 to TRBJ1-3, with a tentative D call TRBD1 (5 bases). V was pared by 4 bases and J by 0 bases, with 11 bases between. Germline V gene lookup returns CDR1 SGHNT and CDR2 YYREEE (reference sequence). The CDR3 runs to 15 residues. Here the CDR3 reads CASSRTGLSGNTIYF. CDR3 DNA: TGTGCCAGCAGCCGAACAGGACTCTCTGGAAACACCATATATTTT.